These 32 T cell receptor beta chains originate from one sample sequenced in a study of blood T cell repertoires in COVID-19. Libraries were prepared by immunoSEQ multiplex PCR; TCRdb keeps only in-frame clonotypes and omits some of them. The sample lists some 150,000 clones, about four fifths seen once, with 7.5% to 9.5% in the top ten. Sequencing was carried out using peripheral blood. Receptors originate from a human donor with acute or convalescent COVID-19. The donor label of this sample is uncertain.

The V call is TRBV13, the J call TRBJ2-3; 9 bases match TRBD2. From germline, CDR1 is PRHDT and CDR2 FYEKMQ (reference sequence). CDR3 size: 16 residues. The V gene end was trimmed by 5 bases and the J gene end by 6 bases; junction bases not matched to a gene: 12. CDR3 nucleotide sequence: TGTGCCAGCAGCCGTATAGCGGGGGTTTTGTCGGATACGCAGTATTTT. This codes for CASSRIAGVLSDTQYF.

This rearrangement joins TRBV19 to TRBJ1-5, with D maybe TRBD1 (5 bases). Between the trimmed V and J ends, which lost 1 base and 3 bases, there was a span of 10 bases. CDR1 and CDR2 from the germline V gene are LNHDA and SQIVND (reference sequence). The CDR3 loop spans 15 amino acids. CDR3 DNA: TGTGCCAGTAGTATAGGGGGCAGGGACAATCAGCCCCAGCATTTT. Amino acid sequence: CASSIGGRDNQPQHF. Variable domain in full (rest from reference TRBV19 and TRBJ1-5): DGGITQSPKYLFRKEGQNVTLSCEQNLNHDAMYWYRQDPGQGLRLIYYSQIVNDFQKGDIAEGYSVSREKKESFPLTVTSAQKNPTAFYLCASSIGGRDNQPQHFGDGTRLSIL.

J is TRBJ2-3 and V is TRBV11-2; weak D call: TRBD2 (5 bases). CDR1 and CDR2 (germline): SGHAT, FQNNGV. This CDR3 has 16 amino acids. Trimming removed 1 base from V and 2 bases from J, with 13 bases in between. CDR3 nucleotides: TGTGCCAGCAGCTTAGGAGCGGACTTTGACACAGATACGCAGTATTTT. It encodes CASSLGADFDTDTQYF.

Written as DNA, the CDR3 is TGTGCCAGCAGCCAGAACAGTAACTATGGCTACACCTTC. The encoded protein is CASSQNSNYGYTF. This rearrangement joins TRBV3-1 (or the pseudogene TRBV3-2) to TRBJ1-2, with D hard to call. The CDR3 spans 13 residues. The germline gives CDR1 LGHDT, CDR2 YNNKEL (reference sequence). Trimming took off 3 bases at V and 1 base at J, with 6 bases between the two ends.

V usage is TRBV9 and J usage is TRBJ2-6; 10 bases map to TRBD1. CDR3 size: 18 residues. V shed 4 bases, J shed 3 bases, and the junction held 10 bases outside the gene matches. The germline gives CDR1 SGDLS, CDR2 YYNGEE. The CDR3 protein is CASSLTGGAGIGANVLTF. CDR3 nucleotide sequence: TGTGCCAGCAGCTTGACAGGGGGCGCGGGAATTGGGGCCAACGTCCTGACTTTC.

In regard to this clone: Sequence at one end of the junction differs from germline and may be a read error. The sample has other DNA sequences that encode this CDR3 too. CDR3 DNA: TGTGCCAGCACTTACAGGGGAGGAGGCTACACCTTC. It translates to CASTYRGGGYTF. The chain employs TRBV6-5 and TRBJ1-2; 7 nucleotides agree with TRBD1. Germline-derived CDR1 and CDR2 are MNHEY and SVGAGI. The CDR3 contains 12 residues.

This chain uses TRBV10-1 with TRBJ2-3, with 8 positions matching TRBD2. CDR1 and CDR2 from the germline V gene are WNHNN and SYGVQD (reference sequence). V lost 0 bases and J lost 6; bases outside the gene matches: 2. The CDR3 is 14 residues long. The CDR3 loop is CASSESGLVDTQYF. The CDR3 DNA reads as TGCGCCAGCAGTGAGTCGGGACTAGTGGATACGCAGTATTTT.

The J gene is TRBJ2-2, the V gene TRBV3-1 (or the pseudogene TRBV3-2); TRBD1 agrees at 8 bases. This CDR3 is 13 amino acids long. With 7 bases clipped from V and 4 bases from J, the junction kept 2 bases outside the gene matches. Germline lookup yields CDR1 LGHDT and CDR2 YNNKEL (reference sequence). CDR3 region: CASTGGSTGELFF. Here the CDR3 DNA reads TGTGCCAGCACAGGGGGCAGCACCGGGGAGCTGTTTTTT.

This clone was observed a few times. The CDR3 DNA is TGTGCCAGCAGCTTAAGCGACCACTCACCCCTCCACTTT. It encodes CASSLSDHSPLHF. The chain recombines TRBV11-1 with TRBJ1-6; D remains unclear. The CDR3 sequence is 13 residues long. Germline V CDR1 and CDR2: SGHAT, FQDESV (reference sequence). V was cut by 2 bases and J by 10 bases, with 9 bases left in between.

The chain recombines TRBV6-6 with TRBJ2-7; 12 bases match TRBD2. Germline V CDR1 and CDR2: MNHNY, SVGAGI (reference sequence). The ends lost 5 bases at V and 4 bases at J; junction bases unmatched: 18. CDR3 length: 19 amino acids. As DNA, the CDR3 is TGTGCCAGCAGTCCGAGGCCTGTCTGGGCTAGCGGGGGGGTATACGAGCAGTACTTC. Encoded protein: CASSPRPVWASGGVYEQYF.

This chain uses TRBV18 with TRBJ2-7; D is ambiguous. V was shortened by 4 bases and J by 1 base, with 11 bases between the two germline ends. CDR3 length: 14 amino acids. Germline CDR1 reads KGHSH; CDR2 reads LQKENI. CDR3 DNA sequence: TGTGCCAGCTCACTGGATCAGGATTCCTACGAGCAGTACTTC. Its protein product is CASSLDQDSYEQYF.

In its sample, this clone was seen a few times. The chain is built from TRBV24-1 and TRBJ2-3; 13 nucleotides align to TRBD2. This CDR3 is built from 15 residues. V lost 6 bases to trimming and J lost 3 bases; unmatched junction nucleotides: 2. Germline V gene sequence: CDR1 KGHDR, CDR2 SFDVKD. The CDR3 DNA reads TGTGCCACCAGTACTAGCGGGGGGGCAACAGATACGCAGTATTTT. Residues: CATSTSGGATDTQYF.

For this clone: This same CDR3 is encoded by further DNA sequences in the sample. The chain recombines TRBV19 with TRBJ1-3; TRBD1 agrees at 7 bases. This CDR3 contains 16 residues. The germline CDR1 and CDR2 sequences are LNHDA and SQIVND (reference sequence). V dropped 3 bases and J dropped 0; count of bases not matched to a gene: 5. CDR3 protein: CASSMGQPSSGNTIYF. CDR3 nucleotides: TGTGCCAGTAGTATGGGACAGCCCTCCTCTGGAAACACCATATATTTT.

This sequence joins TRBV6-5 and TRBJ1-2; no definite D call. Germline CDR1 is MNHEY and CDR2 is SVGAGI. V was trimmed by 5 bases and J by 3 bases, leaving 16 bases between them. The CDR3 is 15 residues long. The CDR3 bases are TGTGCCAGCAGTCTTTCGGGGTCCCGGGACTATGGCTACACCTTC. This codes for CASSLSGSRDYGYTF.

This chain links TRBV10-3 with TRBJ2-7, with no clear D. The germline gives CDR1 ENHRY, CDR2 SYGVKD. CDR3 length: 13 residues. V was clipped by 1 base and J by 2 bases, with 6 bases between them. The CDR3 sequence: CAISEYGAYEQYV. The CDR3 bases are TGTGCCATCAGTGAGTACGGAGCCTACGAGCAGTACGTC.

This rearrangement joins TRBV4-1 to TRBJ1-2; no definite D call. V was cut by 0 bases and J by 2 bases, with 16 bases left in between. Germline CDR1 is MGHRA and CDR2 is YSYEKL. The CDR3 sequence is 17 residues long. CDR3 residues: CASSQDGRARINYGYTF. The CDR3 bases are TGCGCCAGCAGCCAAGACGGGAGGGCCAGAATAAACTATGGCTACACCTTC.

The rearrangement links TRBV5-6 to TRBJ2-2; 9 bases match TRBD1. This CDR3 contains 16 residues. Germline V gives CDR1 SGHDT, CDR2 YYEEEE. Unmatched junction bases numbered 11, after V lost 3 bases and J lost 8 bases. The CDR3 coding sequence is TGTGCCAGCAGCTGGCCCTTGGGACAGGGAGAGGGGGAGCTGTTTTTT. This sequence encodes CASSWPLGQGEGELFF.

This clone was counted between two and nine times. V gene TRBV7-3 combines with J gene TRBJ2-1; perhaps TRBD1 as D (6 bases). Germline CDR1 reads SGHTA; CDR2 reads FQGTGA. The CDR3 runs 15 residues. The ends were cut back, 4 bases at V and 5 bases at J, with 15 bases in the middle. DNA for the CDR3: TGTGCCAGCAGCTCCCAATCCGGGACAAACAATGAGCAGTTCTTC. This codes for CASSSQSGTNNEQFF.

The chain combines TRBV4-2 with TRBJ1-1; 7 nucleotides agree with TRBD1. This CDR3 has 15 amino acids. Germline V lookup: CDR1 LGHNA, CDR2 YNFKEQ. V was pared by 0 bases and J by 4 bases, with 5 bases of the junction left unmatched. The CDR3 DNA is TGTGCCAGCAGCCAAGATTGGTCAGGGGGCACTGAAGCTTTCTTT. Protein product: CASSQDWSGGTEAFF.

The chain uses TRBV24-1 and TRBJ2-5, with TRBD2 matching 9 bases. With 3 bases clipped from V and 7 bases from J, the junction kept 11 bases outside the gene matches. Germline CDR1 reads KGHDR; CDR2 reads SFDVKD. The CDR3 has 16 residues. In nucleotides, the CDR3 is TGTGCCACCAGTGATATGCAGCGGGGGGCCCCCTCGACCCAGTACTTC. Its translation is CATSDMQRGAPSTQYF.

This chain links TRBV28 with TRBJ1-1; D is possibly TRBD1 (6 bases). Deletions cut 6 bases from V and 0 bases from J, with 14 bases between. The CDR3 consists of 15 residues. CDR1 MDHEN and CDR2 SYDVKM come from the germline V gene. The CDR3 spells CASRLSDRLNTEAFF. In nucleotides, the CDR3 is TGTGCCAGCAGACTCTCGGACAGATTGAACACTGAAGCTTTCTTT. The complete variable domain, with remaining parts taken from reference TRBV28 and TRBJ1-1, reads DVKVTQSSRYLVKRTGEKVFLECVQDMDHENMFWYRQDPGLGLRLIYFSYDVKMKEKGDIPEGYSVSREKKERFSLILESASTNQTSMYLCASRLSDRLNTEAFFGQGTRLTVV.

This chain joins TRBV5-1 and TRBJ2-2; a possible D gene is TRBD2 (6 bases). CDR1 is SGHRS and CDR2 is YFSETQ in the germline V gene. CDR3 length equals 15 residues. The V gene lost 0 bases and the J gene lost 4 bases, with 10 bases spanning the gap. The CDR3 here is CASSLAGGTTGELFF. CDR3 nucleotides: TGCGCCAGCAGCTTGGCCGGAGGGACCACCGGGGAGCTGTTTTTT.

The chain combines TRBV19 with TRBJ1-2, with TRBD1 as a possible D gene (5 bases). V was clipped by 8 bases and J by 4 bases, with 20 bases between them. The CDR3 spans 15 residues. From germline, CDR1 is LNHDA and CDR2 SQIVND (reference sequence). The CDR3 DNA reads TGTGCCAGTCTCGACGGGGGGGAAGGTGGCTATGGCTACACCTTC. Residues: CASLDGGEGGYGYTF.

The chain links TRBV24-1 to TRBJ2-2, with a possible D match to TRBD2 (6 bases). The CDR3 is made up of 15 amino acids. Germline CDR1 is KGHDR and CDR2 is SFDVKD. Trimming took off 4 bases at V and 5 bases at J, with 13 bases between the two ends. This CDR3 is CATSEPGLKTGELFF. The CDR3 DNA reads as TGTGCCACCAGTGAGCCTGGACTAAAAACCGGGGAGCTGTTTTTT.

The chain carries TRBV19 and TRBJ2-2, with 8 bases aligning to TRBD2. Trimming removed 7 bases from V and 1 base from J; junction bases left unmatched: 5. Per germline, CDR1 LNHDA and CDR2 SQIVND (reference sequence). The CDR3 length is 15 residues. For the CDR3, the DNA is TGTGCCAGTAATCCTCTAGCGGGGAACACCGGGGAGCTGTTTTTT. It encodes CASNPLAGNTGELFF. The full variable domain, rest sourced from reference TRBV19 and TRBJ2-2, is DGGITQSPKYLFRKEGQNVTLSCEQNLNHDAMYWYRQDPGQGLRLIYYSQIVNDFQKGDIAEGYSVSREKKESFPLTVTSAQKNPTAFYLCASNPLAGNTGELFFGEGSRLTVL.

The chain joins TRBV5-4 to TRBJ1-2; 11 bases are a match to TRBD1. This CDR3 region has 14 residues. The junction had 2 bases not matched to a gene; V was cut back by 4 bases and J by 3 bases. CDR1 and CDR2 (germline): SGHNT, YYREEE (reference sequence). The CDR3 sequence: CASSRDRGDYGYTF. In DNA form, the CDR3 reads TGTGCCAGCAGCCGGGACAGGGGGGACTATGGCTACACCTTC. Combining the CDR3 with reference TRBV5-4 and TRBJ1-2 gives the whole variable domain ETGVTQSPTHLIKTRGQQVTLRCSSQSGHNTVSWYQQALGQGPQFIFQYYREEENGRGNFPPRFSGLQFPNYSSELNVNALELDDSALYLCASSRDRGDYGYTFGSGTRLTVV.

The V gene is TRBV5-4, the J gene TRBJ2-2; TRBD2 matches 7 bases. Trimming cost V 4 bases and J 3 bases; bases outside gene matches: 6. In germline, CDR1 is SGHNT, CDR2 YYREEE (reference sequence). The CDR3 covers 15 residues. DNA of the CDR3: TGTGCCAGCAGCCCCCGCAGCGGGGACACCGGGGAGCTGTTTTTT. It encodes CASSPRSGDTGELFF.

This clone was counted between two and nine times. This chain connects TRBV6-5 to TRBJ1-6; D unclear. The V end lost 7 bases, the J end lost 7 bases, and 11 bases lay between the germline ends. Germline CDR1 is MNHEY and CDR2 is SVGAGI. The CDR3 is 13 residues long. The CDR3 protein is CASTGVLNSPLHF. CDR3 in DNA: TGTGCCAGCACCGGGGTACTGAATTCACCCCTCCACTTT.

The chain couples TRBV3-1 (or the pseudogene TRBV3-2) to TRBJ1-2; unclear D gene. V was pared by 4 bases and J by 2 bases, with 8 bases between. The germline V gene has CDR1 LGHDT and CDR2 YNNKEL (reference sequence). This CDR3 contains 13 residues. CDR3 nucleotides: TGTGCCAGCAGCCGTGGAGGGAACTATGGCTACACCTTC. Translating gives CASSRGGNYGYTF.

The CDR3 sequence: CASSLLWTGAPRAEAFF. The CDR3 nucleotides are TGCGCCAGCAGCTTGCTTTGGACAGGGGCTCCGCGGGCTGAAGCTTTCTTT. V and J are TRBV5-1 and TRBJ1-1; 9 nucleotides agree with TRBD1. Trimming at V came to 1 base and at J to 6 bases, leaving 13 bases not matched to a gene. Germline V gene lookup returns CDR1 SGHRS and CDR2 YFSETQ. There are 17 residues in the CDR3.

In its sample, this clone was seen once. The chain carries TRBV19 and TRBJ2-1; D is ambiguous. Trimming left V 8 bases short and J 4 bases short, with 12 bases between. This CDR3 has 13 residues. From germline, CDR1 is LNHDA and CDR2 SQIVND (reference sequence). This chain's CDR3 is CASFSHIYNEQFF. The CDR3 bases are TGTGCCAGTTTCTCTCACATTTACAATGAGCAGTTCTTC.

This clone was counted a few times. The genes are TRBV5-4 and TRBJ2-2; 9 bases align to TRBD1. The V segment lost 3 bases and the J segment 4 bases; nucleotides outside the gene matches: 4. The length of the CDR3 is 15 residues. Germline V CDR1 and CDR2: SGHNT, YYREEE (reference sequence). CDR3 nucleotide sequence: TGTGCCAGCAGCTCGGACAGGGGTGTCACCGGGGAGCTGTTTTTT. It codes for CASSSDRGVTGELFF.